Listed below are T cell receptor beta chains from one sample, sequenced in a study of blood T cell repertoires in COVID-19. The method was immunoSEQ multiplex PCR; TCRdb's version includes in-frame clones alone and lacks a portion of them. The table records 250,000 to 300,000 clones, approximately 91% of them present only once. The sequenced sample was PBMCs or T cells enriched from blood (not recorded which). The receptors were sampled from a woman in her thirties or forties with acute COVID-19. CDR3s include the opening cysteine and the closing phenylalanine or tryptophan. The D gene is left open where the match is weak. Clone size is stated in some rows and not others, as once, few, many or a class when expanded.

V,size,J,D,DNA,CDR3
TRBV6-6,once,TRBJ1-1,-,TGTGCCAGCAGTCAGAAACGTGCCCCACGGAGGGCAGGCACTGAAGCTTTCTTT,CASSQKRAPRRAGTEAFF
TRBV23-1,-,TRBJ2-5,TRBD1,TGCGCCAGCAGTCAAGGGACAGGAGAAGAGACCCAGTACTTC,CASSQGTGEETQYF
TRBV7-2,-,TRBJ1-4,TRBD1,TGTGCCAGCAGCCCTGGGGGACAGCAAGAAAAACTGTTTTTT,CASSPGGQQEKLFF
TRBV15,-,TRBJ1-1,-,TGTGCCACCAGCACCGCCTTCACAGTTAAGAACACTGAAGCTTTCTTT,CATSTAFTVKNTEAFF
TRBV28,-,TRBJ1-2,TRBD1,TGTGCCAGCAGCAATCTTCCGGGACAGGGGGATGGCTACACCTTC,CASSNLPGQGDGYTF
TRBV2,-,TRBJ1-1,TRBD1,TGTGCCAGCACCACACAGGGGAGTCGCACTGAAGCTTTCTTT,CASTTQGSRTEAFF
TRBV3-1/TRBV3-2,-,TRBJ1-5,-,TGTGCCAGCAGCCAAGAGACAGGTTCCAATCAGCCCCAGCATTTT,CASSQETGSNQPQHF
TRBV19,-,TRBJ1-5,-,TGTGCCAGTAGTATTCGCAAGGGGCTGGGGCAGCCCCAGCATTTT,CASSIRKGLGQPQHF
TRBV28,-,TRBJ1-4,TRBD1,TGTGCCAGCAGCTCGACAGGGGCTATTGCAACTAATGAAAAACTGTTTTTT,CASSSTGAIATNEKLFF
TRBV19,-,TRBJ1-6,TRBD1,TGTGCCAGTAGTTTACAGGGGCATAATTCACCCCTCCACTTT,CASSLQGHNSPLHF
TRBV9,-,TRBJ2-1,TRBD2,TGTGCCAGCAGCCGGACTAGCGGGGACGAGCAGTTCTTC,CASSRTSGDEQFF
TRBV3-1/TRBV3-2,-,TRBJ1-1,-,TGTGCCAGCAGAGAGTCCTCGGTAGCTGAAGCTTTCTTT,CASRESSVAEAFF
TRBV7-9,-,TRBJ1-6,-,TGTGCCAGCAGCTTACACGGGGGGAGCTCCTATAATTCACCCCTCCACTTT,CASSLHGGSSYNSPLHF
TRBV6-5,-,TRBJ1-6,TRBD1,TGTGCCAGCAGAACCGGGACAGGGGACTCCCCCCTCCACTTT,CASRTGTGDSPLHF
TRBV12-3/TRBV12-4,once,TRBJ1-5,-,TGTGCCAGCAGTAGCAGGTACAATCAGCCCCAGCATTTT,CASSSRYNQPQHF
TRBV2,-,TRBJ2-7,-,TGTGCCAGCAGTGAAGGGGTCGGGGACTACGAGCAGTACTTC,CASSEGVGDYEQYF
TRBV9,-,TRBJ1-3,TRBD1,TGTGCCAGCAGCCGGGGACAGGGGGCGCCTGGAAACACCATATATTTT,CASSRGQGAPGNTIYF
TRBV20-1,-,TRBJ2-1,-,TGCAGTGCCAAAAAATACAATGAGCAGTTCTTC,CSAKKYNEQFF
TRBV5-4,few,TRBJ2-1,TRBD1,TGTGCCAGCAGCTTACCGGGACAGGGGGCGCGGAATGAGCAGTTCTTC,CASSLPGQGARNEQFF
TRBV7-9,-,TRBJ1-2,-,TGTGCCAGCTTCCTACAGGGCAGTCCCCCTTACTATGGCTACACCTTC,CASFLQGSPPYYGYTF
TRBV19,-,TRBJ1-2,-,TGTGCCAGTAATGAACGACTGAGTAATGGCTACACCTTC,CASNERLSNGYTF
TRBV6-6,-,TRBJ1-5,-,TGTGCCAGCAGTTTCCCAGATCAGCCCCAGCATTTT,CASSFPDQPQHF
TRBV28,-,TRBJ1-2,-,TGTGCCAGCATACGATGGGGGCGGAATGGCTACACCTTC,CASIRWGRNGYTF
TRBV5-1,-,TRBJ1-5,-,TGCGCCAGCAGCTTGGGGGGAGACAATCAGCCCCAGCATTTT,CASSLGGDNQPQHF
TRBV25-1,-,TRBJ1-4,-,TGTGCCAGCAGTAGGGAGTGGGGAACTAATGAAAAACTGTTTTTT,CASSREWGTNEKLFF
TRBV19,-,TRBJ2-7,-,TGTGCCAGTAGTATAGGCAGGGACTCCTACGAGCAGTACTTC,CASSIGRDSYEQYF
TRBV7-9,-,TRBJ2-2,TRBD2,TGTGCCAGCAGCCCGACGGGGGGTCCCTACACCGGGGAGCTGTTTTTT,CASSPTGGPYTGELFF
TRBV6-4,-,TRBJ1-5,-,TGTGCCAACTCGCAGGGTACGGTGATTCAGCCCCAGCATTTT,CANSQGTVIQPQHF
TRBV27,-,TRBJ2-6,-,TGTGCCAGCAGCCCAGGTACTTCTGGGGCCAACGTCCTGACTTTC,CASSPGTSGANVLTF
TRBV4-3,-,TRBJ2-5,TRBD1,TGCGCCAGCAGCCCCACAAGCCCGGGACAGGGGAGAGAGACCCAGTACTTC,CASSPTSPGQGRETQYF
TRBV28,-,TRBJ2-1,-,TGTGCCAGCAGTTCCGAACCGATAACCGGCAATGAGCAGTTCTTC,CASSSEPITGNEQFF
TRBV13,-,TRBJ1-2,TRBD1,TGTGCCAGCAGGCCCGGACAGGGTAACTATGGCTACACCTTC,CASRPGQGNYGYTF
TRBV4-3,-,TRBJ2-3,-,TGCGCCAGCAGCCAAGATTGGGGGCAGTTTGGAGATACGCAGTATTTT,CASSQDWGQFGDTQYF
TRBV4-3,-,TRBJ1-1,-,TGCGCCAGCAGCCAAGACGGGAAGGGTCGGGGGAACACTGAAGCTTTCTTT,CASSQDGKGRGNTEAFF
TRBV7-9,-,TRBJ1-6,-,TGTGCCAGCAGCTTAAGTCGGGTTGGAAATTCACCCCTCCACTTT,CASSLSRVGNSPLHF
TRBV2,-,TRBJ1-1,-,TGTGCCAGCACGGGATCCCCGAACACTGAAGCTTTCTTT,CASTGSPNTEAFF
TRBV4-3,-,TRBJ2-1,TRBD2,TGCGCCAGCAGCCTTACTGCTAGCGGGAGAACGGGTGAGCAGTTCTTC,CASSLTASGRTGEQFF
TRBV2,-,TRBJ2-7,-,TGTGCCAGTCAGGGGCCAGCCTACGAGCAGTACTTC,CASQGPAYEQYF